The clone carrying this T cell receptor beta chain was counted at least ten times. The target antigen is unknown. V lost 3 bases and J lost 1, with 6 bases in between. This CDR3 spans 13 amino acids. Germline CDR1 reads SGHTA; CDR2 reads FQGNSA. Notes on the study in general: Tumor memory CD4+ T cell TCR gene usage was found to cluster with blood and lymph node memory CD4+ cells and with lymph node naive CD4+ cells.

After constant-region reverse-primer amplification, full-length variable regions underwent semi-nested PCR with Nested Universal Primer A. TCRdb redid the calling of the 5' RACE reads with MiXCR, one entry per CDR3 protein. The table includes around 55,000 distinct CDR3 sequences, 20% detected once. The sorted Tregs were CD4+CD25+CD127-/low cells. Material for sequencing was tumor-infiltrating Tregs sorted from the breast tumor. This clonotype was sampled from a female donor with breast cancer. The rearrangement uses TRBV7-2 and TRBJ1-2, with no clear D. The CDR3 DNA reads TGTGCCAGCAGCTTGAACGTTAACTATGGCTACACCTTC. It encodes CASSLNVNYGYTF. Drawing the rest from reference TRBV7-2 and TRBJ1-2, the complete variable domain is GAGVSQSPSNKVTEKGKDVELRCDPISGHTALYWYRQSLGQGLEFLIYFQGNSAPDKSGLPSDRFSAERTGGSVSTLTIQRTQQEDSAVYLCASSLNVNYGYTFGSGTRLTVV.